The text below deals with one T cell receptor beta chain. This clone was detected a few times. The antigen this receptor binds is unknown. No much larger clone is present one base from it, and per-base qualities are unavailable. The data derive from a study of cytomegalovirus exposure and HLA in healthy donors (TCRdb year 2017). Concerning the study at large: According to an earlier analysis of 587 of the donors, 150 million to 200 million T cells yielded 90 million to 140 million unique TCR beta sequences and approximately 300 Gb of sequence data. An earlier analysis of about 620 of the donors applied high-throughput TCR beta sequencing to assess whether each TCR beta V gene segment acted as functional or pseudogenic. In addition to the first cohort of 666 subjects, a separate validation cohort of 120 different subjects was used. The study was designed to test whether signatures of past pathogen exposure could be identified by cataloging public T cell receptors. A handful of DR-DQ haplotypes were handled as single units for association and clustering because linkage in the cohort was strong. An early release covering about 600 HLA-typed donors comprised 250 to 350 gigabases of sequencing data and 85 million or so unique TCR sequences. The number of typed donors differed by locus: roughly 620-640 for A, B, C, DRB1 and DQB1; approximately 530 for DQA1; some 610 for DPA1; and roughly 490 for DPB1. Rather than using new phenotypic data, the later analysis identified candidate immune exposures from TCR beta sequences and from how often those sequences occurred across donors. A later genetic analysis took genome-wide SNP genotypes for about 55% of the roughly 700 donors and used that subset as a discovery cohort. Among roughly 370 genotyped donors of the cohort, an average of approximately 240,000 unique TCR beta nucleotide sequences were sequenced per donor, around a sixth of them non-productive. The study combined high-throughput TCR immunosequencing, statistical association of individual TCRs with disease status, and machine learning to predict cytomegalovirus infection status. A later analysis re-analyzed previously published TCR beta repertoires from approximately 670 donors and added high-resolution HLA genotyping to study TCR occurrence patterns. Every repertoire in the discovery cohort had been generated on one and the same sequencing platform. Alongside the repertoire data, information on donor age, sex, ethnicity and CMV serostatus was compiled. HLA typing included class I and class II loci at four-digit resolution. The study used immunosequencing to profile the T cell repertoires of approximately 640 subjects and linked those repertoires to cytomegalovirus serostatus. Of the roughly 410 genotyped donors, approximately 80% were placed in the genetic ancestry cluster associated with self-reported Caucasian donors. The investigation overall reported the following: In a later analysis, the rate of TCR association differed among HLA loci, with DRB1 alleles having the most associated TCRs and HLA-C alleles having the fewest. Correlated functional status among segregating V segments might reflect linkage disequilibrium, but an unknown experimental factor could not be ruled out. It was suggested by the authors that the approach could potentially be generalized to other disease states and immunological phenotypes. A later genetic analysis reported fewer N-insertions in productive TCRs among donors in an Asian-associated ancestry cluster than the approximately 700-donor mean. For the cohort, immune exposure information was limited to CMV serostatus. Assigning TCR associations to individual alleles was difficult when HLA alleles, especially DR and DQ, strongly co-occurred. A later genetic analysis associated a missense DCLRE1C variant with V-gene and J-gene trimming of TCR beta chains, and an independent cohort replicated the association. The classifier was reported to diagnose cytomegalovirus status with high specificity and sensitivity in both the original cohort and the validation cohort. Sequencing depth was assumed to be roughly uniform across donors in the presence/absence analyses, though that assumption may not hold. In an earlier analysis of approximately 590 of the donors, most TCR beta V segments appeared in productive rearrangements about 90% or about 30% of the time, broadly matching IMGT annotations. Only TCR beta chains were sequenced in this cohort, and the absence of alpha or paired-chain data limited detectable features. The study listed 150 to 200 TCR beta chains as associated with cytomegalovirus. In vitro tests confirmed that a few of the cytomegalovirus-associated TCR beta chains recognize cytomegalovirus antigens. A later analysis found that most CMV-associated TCR beta chains appeared HLA-restricted, with HLA associations seemingly driven largely by CMV exposure. A later analysis associated 15,000 to 20,000 TCR beta sequences with specific HLA alleles at a false discovery rate of 0.05. In a later analysis, HLA-associated TCR beta chains showed more clonal expansion and lower generation probabilities than non-associated chains that were equally common. Some IMGT-functional V segments, including TRBV6-2 and TRBV6-3, could not be distinguished by the 87-base-pair reads and were therefore excluded. A further reported finding was that TCR beta sequences accurately predicted the HLA-A and HLA-B alleles for most subjects in the first cohort. Because HLA typing was unavailable for some donors at each locus, only the typed subset was used in association tests. Across donors, most TCR sequences were observed very rarely, whereas some public TCRs were present in many individuals. Over 15 rarely observed V segments, including chromosome 9 orphons, were excluded from the earlier analysis of a few hundred of the donors because counts were too low. A cluster of highly shared sequence variants was judged likely to represent a technical artifact of the sequencing pipeline. Several of the top co-occurrence clusters appeared to be linked to parvovirus B19, influenza, CMV and Epstein-Barr virus, according to a later analysis.

The cohort consisted of approximately 690 healthy bone marrow donors. At the time of sampling, all cohort members were nominally healthy, though unrecorded immune exposures were likely present. The donor was CMV seropositive and belonged to the group of 270 or so seropositive cohort members. Every donor gave a peripheral blood sample, and the peripheral blood mononuclear cells from that sample were used for TCR beta sequencing. The Qiagen DNeasy Blood Extraction Kit was used to extract genomic DNA from the blood cell samples. V is pared back by 2 bases and J by 5 bases, with 16 bases lying between the germline termini. From the cysteine up to the phenylalanine, the CDR3 has a length of 15 residues. CDR3 DNA only is kept here, 45 bases in frame from base 1. CDR1 and CDR2 were assigned from the germline V gene (reference sequence) as SGHNT and YYREEE. The library was made by the immunoSEQ multiplex PCR assay. For the multiplex PCR, a mixture combining 60 forward primers for TCR Vbeta segments and 13 reverse primers for TCR Jbeta segments was used. The CDR3 region of rearranged TCR beta genes was amplified from genomic DNA with a multiplex PCR assay. On the Illumina HiSeq System, the amplified TCR beta libraries were sequenced as 87-base-pair reads. On the authors' methods: Across the 670 or so repertoires, a later analysis counted 60 million to 90 million unique TCR beta chains, 9.5 million to 13 million of which were shared by at least two donors. Raw reads were error-corrected and collapsed into unique sequences by a nearest-neighbor algorithm in which closely related sequences were merged to remove PCR and sequencing errors. V, D and J gene segments were assigned by aligning CDR3 sequences to IMGT reference sequences. For a sequence to be retained, at least a six-nucleotide match to both a V gene segment and a J gene segment was required. A rearrangement counted as productive if the CDR3 had no stop codons and remained in frame with V and J, and every other rearrangement counted as non-productive. CDR3 was defined by IMGT convention, running from the second conserved V-encoded cysteine to the conserved J-encoded phenylalanine. Sequences without an unambiguous match to a single V gene segment were excluded from the earlier analysis of about 640 of the donors. An earlier analysis of 587 of the donors classified V segments as functional when productive rearrangements were above 56.7% and as segregating when the standard deviation between donors was above 5%. To diagnose cytomegalovirus status from the catalog of TCR beta chain sequences, a statistical classification framework was built. A later analysis assigned V and J genes by comparing TCR nucleotide sequences with IMGT/GENE-DB human TR gene sequences. Using the TCRdist pipeline, a later analysis assigned CDR3 sequences along with most-parsimonious VDJ recombination scenarios. In a later analysis, each TCR beta chain was defined by its CDR3 amino acid sequence together with its V-gene family, and reads without a unique V-gene family were excluded. In a later analysis, 450 to 600 highly shared, low-generation-probability nucleotide sequences were removed to address suspected cross-contamination and a sequencing artifact. In a later analysis, a clonal expansion index for each public chain was calculated from normalized within-repertoire ranks of inferred template counts. In a later analysis, generation probabilities were computed using a VDJ recombination model fitted to out-of-frame rearrangements, and the results were checked against IGoR. Hypergeometric tests were used in a later analysis to score TCR-TCR, TCR-HLA and TCR-CMV co-occurrence, with a repertoire-size bias correction applied to the TCR pairs. In a later analysis, false discovery rates were estimated by permuting HLA or CMV assignments 20 times. A later analysis grouped co-occurring TCRs with DBSCAN, adding TCRdist sequence similarity when clustering within HLA-allele-positive subsets. Repertoires with fewer than 30,000 or more than 120,000 public chains, plus five repertoires with anomalous nucleotide sharing, were excluded from co-occurrence clustering. TCRdb retrieved this table from immuneACCESS and kept in-frame rearrangements only. Not all clones are present; in checked studies, unresolved V genes account for under half, and no reason is known for the remainder. The V and J calls and clone size come from that table; D and trimming were worked out from the DNA. In this sample the table shows 100,000 or so clones, less than 75% of which occur a single time. The ten largest clones add up to roughly 10% of the sample.

The sample taken for sequencing was PBMCs. The origin of this receptor is a man aged 35 to 55 in good health and CMV-seropositive. The chain employs TRBV5-4 and TRBJ1-2; the D gene assignment is ambiguous. This receptor has the CDR3 CASSFSPQETYGYTF. Read as DNA, the sequence is TGTGCCAGCAGCTTCTCTCCCCAAGAGACTTATGGCTACACCTTC.